This record concerns one T cell receptor (beta chain) sequence. This sample was included in a study of blood T cell repertoires in COVID-19. About the study: The United States, Italy and Spain were the sources of the acute and convalescent COVID-19 samples. Nucleic acid was either cDNA or gDNA, and it came from T cells, B-cell-depleted T cells, or PBMCs.

The study assigned cohorts using participant-reported clinical history. In the authors' methods: Reference gene primer amplification gave estimated nucleated cell counts. Profiling relied on immunoSEQ multiplex PCR, and the TCRdb table lists in-frame clones only, not all of them. That table furnishes V, J and clone size, whereas the DNA furnished D and trimming. The profile covers some 340,000 clones, with around 87% appearing a single time and approximately 5% taken by the ten largest. The CDR3 is made up of 18 amino acids. Germline V gene lookup returns CDR1 MGHRA and CDR2 YSYEKL. Trimming took 6 bases from V and 3 from J; bases not matched to a gene: 15.

This sequence was found in a woman in her twenties or thirties who had recovered from COVID-19. The rearrangement uses TRBV4-1 and TRBJ1-4; 8 bases are a match to TRBD1. Sequencing was done on a sample of PBMCs or T cells enriched from blood (not recorded which). CDR3 region: CASSNQGAPGMSNEKLFF. CDR3 in DNA: TGCGCCAGCAGTAATCAGGGGGCCCCTGGGATGTCTAATGAAAAACTGTTTTTT.